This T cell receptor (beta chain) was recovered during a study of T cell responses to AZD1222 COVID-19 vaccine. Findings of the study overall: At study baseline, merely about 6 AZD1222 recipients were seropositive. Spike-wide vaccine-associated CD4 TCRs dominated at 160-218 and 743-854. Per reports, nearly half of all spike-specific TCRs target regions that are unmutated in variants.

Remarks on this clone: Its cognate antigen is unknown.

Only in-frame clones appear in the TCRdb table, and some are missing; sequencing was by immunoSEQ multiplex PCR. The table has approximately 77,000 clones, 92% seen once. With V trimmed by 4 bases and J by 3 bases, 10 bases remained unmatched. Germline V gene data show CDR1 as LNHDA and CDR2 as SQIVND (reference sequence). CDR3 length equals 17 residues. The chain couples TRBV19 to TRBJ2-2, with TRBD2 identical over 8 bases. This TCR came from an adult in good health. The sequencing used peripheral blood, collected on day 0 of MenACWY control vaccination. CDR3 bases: TGTGCCAGTAGTAGGAAGGGTTCGGGAGGGGACACCGGGGAGCTGTTTTTT. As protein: CASSRKGSGGDTGELFF.